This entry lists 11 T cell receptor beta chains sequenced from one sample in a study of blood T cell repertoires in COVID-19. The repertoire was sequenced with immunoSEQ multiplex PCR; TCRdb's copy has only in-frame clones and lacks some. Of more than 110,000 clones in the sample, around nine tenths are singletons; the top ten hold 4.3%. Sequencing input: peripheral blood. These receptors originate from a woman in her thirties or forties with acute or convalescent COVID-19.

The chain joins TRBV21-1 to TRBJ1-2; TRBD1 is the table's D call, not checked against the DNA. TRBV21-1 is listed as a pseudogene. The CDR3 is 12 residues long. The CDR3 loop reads CASSKWPHGYTF. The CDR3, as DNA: TGTGCCAGCAGCAAATGGCCCCATGGCTACACCTTC.

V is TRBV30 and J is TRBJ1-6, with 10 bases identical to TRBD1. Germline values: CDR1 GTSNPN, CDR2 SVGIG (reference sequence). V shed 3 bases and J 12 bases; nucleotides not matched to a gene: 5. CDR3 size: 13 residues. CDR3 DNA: TGTGCCTGGAGATTTTGGGACAGGGGACCCCTCCACTTT. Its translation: CAWRFWDRGPLHF.

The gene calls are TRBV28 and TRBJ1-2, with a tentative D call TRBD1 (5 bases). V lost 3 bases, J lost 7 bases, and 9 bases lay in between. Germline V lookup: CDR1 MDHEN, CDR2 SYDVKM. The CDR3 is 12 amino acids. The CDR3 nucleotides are TGTGCCAGCAGTTTCGGGGGGGGTGGCTACACCTTC. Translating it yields CASSFGGGGYTF.

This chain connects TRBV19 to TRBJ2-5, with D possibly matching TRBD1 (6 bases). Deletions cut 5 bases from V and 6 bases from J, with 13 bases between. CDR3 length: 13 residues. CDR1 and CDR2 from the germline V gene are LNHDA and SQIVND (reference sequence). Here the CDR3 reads CASSGDNVKTQYF. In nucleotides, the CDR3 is TGTGCCAGTAGTGGGGACAACGTAAAGACCCAGTACTTC.

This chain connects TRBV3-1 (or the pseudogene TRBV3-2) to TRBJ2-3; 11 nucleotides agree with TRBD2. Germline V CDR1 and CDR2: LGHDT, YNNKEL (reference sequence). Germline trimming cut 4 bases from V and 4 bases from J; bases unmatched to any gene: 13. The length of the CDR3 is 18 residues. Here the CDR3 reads CASSPFREIAGGADTQYF. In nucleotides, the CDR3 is TGTGCCAGCAGCCCGTTCCGGGAAATAGCGGGAGGGGCAGATACGCAGTATTTT.

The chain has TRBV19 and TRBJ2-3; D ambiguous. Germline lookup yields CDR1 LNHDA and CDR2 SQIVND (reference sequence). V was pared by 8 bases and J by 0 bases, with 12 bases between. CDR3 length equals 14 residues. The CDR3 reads CASSYRASTDTQYF. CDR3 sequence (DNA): TGTGCCAGTTCATACAGAGCTAGCACAGATACGCAGTATTTT.

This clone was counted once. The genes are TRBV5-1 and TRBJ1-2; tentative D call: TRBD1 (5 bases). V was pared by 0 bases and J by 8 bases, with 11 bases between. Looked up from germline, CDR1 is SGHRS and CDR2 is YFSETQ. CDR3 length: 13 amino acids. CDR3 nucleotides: TGCGCCAGCAGCTTGGAATCAGGGCCCGGCTACACCTTC. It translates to CASSLESGPGYTF.

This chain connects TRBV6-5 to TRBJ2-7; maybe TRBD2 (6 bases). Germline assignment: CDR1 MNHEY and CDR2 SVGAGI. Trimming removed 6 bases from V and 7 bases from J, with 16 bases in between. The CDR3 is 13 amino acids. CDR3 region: CASSPGLKGEQYF. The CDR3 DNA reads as TGTGCCAGCAGCCCGGGACTTAAAGGGGAGCAGTACTTC.

The CDR3 DNA sequence: TGCGCCAGCAGCCAAAACCCCGGGCAGGGGGCCTTCGAGCAGTACTTC. Encoded protein: CASSQNPGQGAFEQYF. V gene TRBV4-1 combines with J gene TRBJ2-7, with 8 bases matching TRBD1. V gave up 2 bases and J gave up 6 bases; unmatched junction bases: 12. Germline V gene sequence: CDR1 MGHRA, CDR2 YSYEKL. CDR3 length equals 16 residues.

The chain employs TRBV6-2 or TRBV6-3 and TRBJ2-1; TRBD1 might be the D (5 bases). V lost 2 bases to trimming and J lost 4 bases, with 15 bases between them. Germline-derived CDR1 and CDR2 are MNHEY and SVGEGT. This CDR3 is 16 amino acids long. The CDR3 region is CASSYPQGLTYNEQFF. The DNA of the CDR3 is TGTGCCAGCAGTTACCCTCAGGGTTTGACTTACAATGAGCAGTTCTTC.

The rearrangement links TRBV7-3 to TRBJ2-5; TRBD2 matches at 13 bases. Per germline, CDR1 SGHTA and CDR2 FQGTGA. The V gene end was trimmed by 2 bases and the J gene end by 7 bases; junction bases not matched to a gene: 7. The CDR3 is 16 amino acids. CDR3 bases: TGTGCCAGCAGCTTATCCAGGACTAGCGGGAGCGGGACCCAGTACTTC. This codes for CASSLSRTSGSGTQYF.